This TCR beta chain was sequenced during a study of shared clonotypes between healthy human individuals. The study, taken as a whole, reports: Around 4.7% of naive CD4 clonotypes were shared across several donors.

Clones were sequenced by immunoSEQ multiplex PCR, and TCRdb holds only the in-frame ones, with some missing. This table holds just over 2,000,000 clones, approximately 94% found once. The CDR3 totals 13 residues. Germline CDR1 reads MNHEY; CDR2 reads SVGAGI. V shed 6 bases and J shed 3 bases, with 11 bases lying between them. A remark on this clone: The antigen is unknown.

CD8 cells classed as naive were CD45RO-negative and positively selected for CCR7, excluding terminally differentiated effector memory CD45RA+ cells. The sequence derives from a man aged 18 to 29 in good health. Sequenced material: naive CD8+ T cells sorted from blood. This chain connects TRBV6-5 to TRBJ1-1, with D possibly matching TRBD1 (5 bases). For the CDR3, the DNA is TGTGCCAGCAGCGCCCTGGGGGACACTGAAGCTTTCTTT. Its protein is CASSALGDTEAFF.